These 2 T cell receptor beta chains originate from one sample sequenced in a study of T-cell memory formation after mild COVID-19. TCRdb reprocessed the 5' RACE reads with MiXCR, giving one entry per CDR3 protein. This sample carries about half a million distinct CDR3 sequences, roughly 18% of them seen once, and the ten largest clones take roughly an eighth. The sequenced sample was PBMCs or a T cell subset sorted from them (not recorded which). Receptors were obtained from an adult woman who had mild COVID-19 (a few samples of this study predate the infection). Cell type and time point are not known.

The genes are TRBV14 and TRBJ2-1; possibly TRBD2 for D (6 bases). Germline V gene data show CDR1 as SGHDN and CDR2 as FVKESK. The CDR3 sequence is 15 residues long. The ends were cut back, 1 base at V and 6 bases at J, with 13 bases in the middle. The CDR3 region has the DNA TGTGCCAGCAGCCAAGCCGGGACTCCCGCCAATGAGCAGTTCTTC. Translating it yields CASSQAGTPANEQFF.

This clonotype was seen only a few times. V gene TRBV5-1 combines with J gene TRBJ2-3, with D perhaps matching TRBD1 or TRBD2 (5 bases each). Germline-derived CDR1 and CDR2 are SGHRS and YFSETQ. This CDR3 is built from 13 residues. V was cut by 0 bases and J by 15 bases, with 17 bases left in between. This CDR3 reads CASSLGPGTLDYF. The CDR3 DNA is TGCGCCAGCAGCTTGGGGCCCGGGACCCTAGACTATTTT.